What follows are 32 T cell receptor beta chains derived from one specimen sequenced in a study of cytomegalovirus exposure and HLA in healthy donors. It was with 60 Vbeta and 13 Jbeta primers that the PCR ran. The data were produced by immunoSEQ multiplex PCR, yet TCRdb's version contains in-frame clones alone and is incomplete. The repertoire holds about 100,000 clones, with roughly 76% as singletons. Sequenced: PBMCs. These receptors were obtained from a man aged 35-49 years in good health and CMV-seronegative.

The table lists this clone with a few counts. The V and J genes are TRBV2 and TRBJ1-4, with D possibly being TRBD1 (6 bases). V shed 9 bases and J shed 7 bases, with 15 bases lying between them. Germline V gives CDR1 SNHLY, CDR2 FYNNEI. This CDR3 contains 13 residues. CDR3 sequence: CASRRGGGEKLFF. CDR3 bases: TGTGCCAGTCGAAGGGGGGGAGGTGAAAAACTGTTTTTT.

This chain connects TRBV6-1 to TRBJ2-3; 9 bases agree with TRBD2. Germline V gene data show CDR1 as MNHNS and CDR2 as SASEGT. The CDR3 has 15 amino acids. V gave up 3 bases and J gave up 5 bases; unmatched junction bases: 6. The DNA of the CDR3 is TGTGCCAGCAGTGAGGGGCCTAGCGGGGTAGATACGCAGTATTTT. It is translated as CASSEGPSGVDTQYF.

The CDR3 DNA sequence: TGTGCCTGGGGGGGAAAAGGACTAGCGGGGAACAATGAGCAGTTCTTC. The encoded protein is CAWGGKGLAGNNEQFF. The rearrangement links TRBV30 to TRBJ2-1; the match to TRBD2 covers 12 bases. With 5 bases clipped from V and 5 bases from J, the junction kept 10 bases outside the gene matches. Germline CDR1 GTSNPN, CDR2 SVGIG (reference sequence). The CDR3 loop spans 16 amino acids.

This chain connects TRBV28 to TRBJ1-1, with D possibly TRBD1 on 5 matching bases. Germline assignment: CDR1 MDHEN and CDR2 SYDVKM. CDR3 length: 15 residues. V dropped 11 bases and J dropped 0 bases, with 19 bases sitting between them. This CDR3 is CARSRDAFVNTEAFF. The CDR3 DNA sequence: TGTGCCCGGTCGCGGGACGCATTCGTGAACACTGAAGCTTTCTTT.

CDR3 sequence reads: CAWSAGGYGYTF. Written as DNA, the CDR3 is TGTGCCTGGAGTGCGGGAGGCTATGGCTACACCTTC. The chain is built from TRBV30 and TRBJ1-2, with D hard to call. The length of the CDR3 is 12 residues. The V end was cut by 1 base, the J end by 4 bases, with 7 bases between. Germline lookup yields CDR1 GTSNPN and CDR2 SVGIG (reference sequence).

DNA for the CDR3: TGTGCCAGCAGCTTGGTGGTGGACACACAAGAGACCCAGTACTTC. Its protein is CASSLVVDTQETQYF. V usage is TRBV5-5 and J usage is TRBJ2-5; a weak D match, TRBD1 (5 bases). V was shortened by 0 bases and J by 2 bases, with 11 bases between the two germline ends. The CDR3 runs to 15 residues. The germline gives CDR1 SGHKS, CDR2 YYEKEE (reference sequence).

V usage is TRBV2 and J usage is TRBJ1-2; 7 bases align to TRBD1. Trimming at V came to 3 bases and at J to 6 bases, leaving 7 bases not matched to a gene. This CDR3 contains 14 residues. The germline V gene has CDR1 SNHLY and CDR2 FYNNEI. The CDR3 loop is CASSDDLTGNGYTF. DNA for the CDR3: TGTGCCAGCAGTGACGATCTGACAGGGAATGGCTACACCTTC.

The chain recombines TRBV5-1 with TRBJ2-3, with a tentative D call TRBD2 (6 bases). This CDR3 spans 14 amino acids. V lost 5 bases, J lost 2 bases, and 12 bases lay in between. Germline V gene data show CDR1 as SGHRS and CDR2 as YFSETQ. The CDR3 sequence is CASSTGLVTDTQYF. The DNA for the CDR3 is TGCGCCAGCAGTACGGGACTTGTCACAGATACGCAGTATTTT.

The chain joins TRBV5-6 to TRBJ1-2; 10 bases fit TRBD1. Per germline, CDR1 SGHDT and CDR2 YYEEEE. The CDR3 is made up of 16 amino acids. V was clipped by 2 bases and J by 2 bases; unmatched bases: 6. DNA for the CDR3: TGTGCCAGCAGCTTCCGACAGGGGGCCTTCAACTATGGCTACACCTTC. Protein: CASSFRQGAFNYGYTF.

The V gene is TRBV9, the J gene TRBJ1-6; D uncertain. CDR1 is SGDLS and CDR2 is YYNGEE in the germline V gene. With 2 bases removed from V and 10 bases from J, the gap between germline ends came to 16 bases. The CDR3 has 15 amino acids. The CDR3 protein is CASSVVGGSGSPLHF. Written as DNA, the CDR3 is TGTGCCAGCAGCGTCGTAGGAGGGAGTGGATCACCCCTCCACTTT.

This rearrangement joins TRBV6-5 to TRBJ2-2; TRBD1 agrees at 7 bases. Germline V gives CDR1 MNHEY, CDR2 SVGAGI. V was pared by 10 bases and J by 1 base, with 3 bases of the junction left unmatched. This CDR3 spans 13 amino acids. CDR3 nucleotide sequence: TGTGCCACCGGGACAGAGAACACCGGGGAGCTGTTTTTT. It codes for CATGTENTGELFF.

V gene TRBV19 combines with J gene TRBJ1-5; D is possibly TRBD1 (6 bases). The CDR3 runs 18 residues. Deletions cut 5 bases from V and 1 base from J, with 21 bases between. From germline, CDR1 is LNHDA and CDR2 SQIVND (reference sequence). The CDR3 region is CASSPIGTLDGSNQPQHF. CDR3 coding DNA: TGTGCCAGTAGTCCCATCGGGACACTTGATGGGAGCAATCAGCCCCAGCATTTT.

The chain links TRBV9 to TRBJ2-1; TRBD1 matches 7 bases. The junction had 8 bases not matched to a gene; V was cut back by 9 bases and J by 2 bases. Germline V gene sequence: CDR1 SGDLS, CDR2 YYNGEE. The CDR3 covers 14 residues. The CDR3 DNA follows: TGTGCCACCTCCCCGACAGGGACCTACAATGAGCAGTTCTTC. It encodes CATSPTGTYNEQFF.

The chain recombines TRBV7-9 with TRBJ2-1; 9 bases map to TRBD2. The CDR3 runs 15 residues. Germline V lookup: CDR1 SEHNR, CDR2 FQNEAQ (reference sequence). With 5 bases clipped from V and 8 bases from J, the junction kept 10 bases outside the gene matches. The CDR3: CASSPRGGLGDEQFF. DNA for the CDR3: TGTGCCAGCAGCCCGCGGGGGGGCCTGGGCGATGAGCAGTTCTTC.

The chain is built from TRBV6-1 and TRBJ2-7, with 9 bases lining up with TRBD1. The CDR3 runs 14 residues. Germline V gene sequence: CDR1 MNHNS, CDR2 SASEGT. With V trimmed by 4 bases and J by 8 bases, 9 bases remained unmatched. CDR3 sequence reads: CASSADRGERKQYV. The CDR3 DNA reads as TGTGCCAGCAGTGCGGACAGGGGCGAGAGGAAGCAGTACGTC.

This clone has more than one count but fewer than ten. V and J are TRBV21-1 and TRBJ2-5; no check of the table's D call, TRBD1, against the DNA was made. The J call may be faulty, since TRBJ2-7 better matches the DNA end. TRBV21-1 is marked as a pseudogene. The length of the CDR3 is 13 residues. CDR3 coding DNA: TGTGCCAGCAGCACCCATAACAGGGACGAGCAGTACTTC. Protein product: CASSTHNRDEQYF.

The CDR3: CASSYGRGQNIQYF. CDR3 DNA: TGTGCCAGCAGTTACGGGCGGGGCCAAAACATTCAGTACTTC. The chain couples TRBV6-5 to TRBJ2-4, with D maybe TRBD2 (6 bases). The V gene's germline CDR1 is MNHEY and CDR2 SVGAGI. This CDR3 region has 14 residues. V lost 2 bases and J 5 bases, leaving 10 bases between the germline ends.

This rearrangement joins TRBV5-6 to TRBJ2-5; 8 bases match TRBD1. CDR1 is SGHDT and CDR2 is YYEEEE in the germline V gene. V was pared by 3 bases and J by 4 bases, with 5 bases of the junction left unmatched. This CDR3 is built from 14 residues. The CDR3 spells CASSSQGGGETQYF. CDR3 bases: TGTGCCAGCAGCTCACAGGGGGGTGGAGAGACCCAGTACTTC.

The rearrangement uses TRBV15 and TRBJ1-3; D remains ambiguous. V dropped 0 bases and J dropped 4 bases, with 10 bases sitting between them. In germline, CDR1 is LNHNV, CDR2 YYDKDF (reference sequence). The CDR3 runs 15 residues. The CDR3: CATSRDPGDGNTIYF. For the CDR3, the DNA is TGTGCCACCAGCAGAGATCCGGGAGACGGAAACACCATATATTTT.

The V and J genes are TRBV19 and TRBJ1-2, with D possibly TRBD1 on 5 matching bases. Per germline, CDR1 LNHDA and CDR2 SQIVND (reference sequence). V lost 5 bases and J lost 2, with 15 bases in between. This CDR3 has 15 amino acids. Written as DNA, the CDR3 is TGTGCCAGTAGTCAGAGGCAGGGTGCAAACTATGGCTACACCTTC. Its translation is CASSQRQGANYGYTF.

This chain's CDR3 is CASSPSGGAGRELFF. The CDR3 nucleotides read TGTGCCAGCAGCCCTAGCGGGGGGGCTGGCCGGGAGCTGTTTTTT. J is TRBJ2-2 and V is TRBV7-2; 12 bases agree with TRBD2. The CDR3 is 15 amino acids. With 5 bases clipped from V and 9 bases from J, the junction kept 7 bases outside the gene matches. The germline V gene encodes CDR1 SGHTA and CDR2 FQGNSA.

The chain recombines TRBV7-2 with TRBJ2-3; 7 bases are shared with TRBD2. Germline V gives CDR1 SGHTA, CDR2 FQGNSA. Germline trimming cut 5 bases from V and 2 bases from J; bases unmatched to any gene: 10. The CDR3 has 16 residues. CDR3: CASSPRSSGTTDTQYF. For the CDR3, the DNA is TGTGCCAGCAGCCCGCGCTCTAGCGGCACCACAGATACGCAGTATTTT.

This chain joins TRBV15 and TRBJ2-7; 9 positions match TRBD1. The CDR3 covers 13 residues. From germline, CDR1 is LNHNV and CDR2 YYDKDF (reference sequence). V lost 2 bases to trimming and J lost 6 bases; unmatched junction nucleotides: 2. CDR3: CATSRNRGLEQYF. As DNA, the CDR3 is TGTGCCACCAGCAGAAACAGGGGGCTCGAGCAGTACTTC.

The rearrangement uses TRBV5-1 and TRBJ2-2, with 11 bases that match TRBD2. The CDR3 has 19 amino acids. With 0 bases clipped from V and 0 bases from J, the junction kept 7 bases outside the gene matches. Per germline, CDR1 SGHRS and CDR2 YFSETQ. CDR3 loop: CASSLAASGGRANTGELFF. The CDR3 DNA reads TGCGCCAGCAGCTTGGCAGCTAGCGGGGGGCGCGCGAACACCGGGGAGCTGTTTTTT. Full variable domain (rest looked up from reference TRBV5-1 and TRBJ2-2): KAGVTQTPRYLIKTRGQQVTLSCSPISGHRSVSWYQQTPGQGLQFLFEYFSETQRNKGNFPGRFSGRQFSNSRSEMNVSTLELGDSALYLCASSLAASGGRANTGELFFGEGSRLTVL.

The chain couples TRBV6-1 to TRBJ2-3, with TRBD2 identical over 13 bases. Germline V CDR1 and CDR2: MNHNS, SASEGT. The CDR3 has 15 amino acids. Trimming at V came to 6 bases and at J to 5 bases, leaving 5 bases not matched to a gene. The CDR3 loop reads CASRRLAGGVDTQYF. CDR3 nucleotide sequence: TGTGCCAGCAGAAGACTAGCGGGGGGTGTAGATACGCAGTATTTT.

This clone has a single count. The CDR3 spells CASSSAGIDGETQYF. DNA for the CDR3: TGTGCCAGTAGTTCGGCGGGAATAGATGGAGAGACCCAGTACTTC. This rearrangement joins TRBV19 to TRBJ2-5; D is possibly TRBD2 (6 bases). Looked up from germline, CDR1 is LNHDA and CDR2 is SQIVND (reference sequence). Trimming shortened V by 5 bases and J by 4 bases, and 17 bases separated the two germline ends. The CDR3 has 15 residues.

The chain is built from TRBV28 and TRBJ1-5; TRBD1 is a possible D gene (5 bases). Germline V lookup: CDR1 MDHEN, CDR2 SYDVKM. This CDR3 contains 13 residues. V lost 3 bases and J 11 bases, leaving 14 bases between the germline ends. CDR3: CASSFKGSGAQHF. The CDR3 region has the DNA TGTGCCAGCAGTTTCAAGGGGAGCGGGGCCCAGCATTTT.

The J gene is TRBJ2-5, the V gene TRBV29-1, with D possibly matching TRBD1 (6 bases). The CDR3 is made up of 16 amino acids. Trimming left V 1 base short and J 1 base short, with 16 bases between. CDR1 and CDR2 from the germline V gene are SQVTM and ANQGSEA. This CDR3 reads CSVEGTERRGQETQYF. The CDR3 DNA reads TGCAGCGTTGAAGGAACGGAGCGCAGGGGCCAAGAGACCCAGTACTTC.

This clone was detected only once. As DNA, the CDR3 is TGTGCCAGCAGCTTCCAGGGCACAGATACGCAGTATTTT. This codes for CASSFQGTDTQYF. This sequence joins TRBV7-2 and TRBJ2-3, with no clear D. The germline CDR1 and CDR2 sequences are SGHTA and FQGNSA. The V and J ends lost 3 bases and 1 base respectively, with 5 bases between them. There are 13 residues in the CDR3.

The rearrangement uses TRBV28 and TRBJ1-2; D uncertain. Germline CDR1 reads MDHEN; CDR2 reads SYDVKM. The CDR3 sequence is 13 residues long. Trimming shortened V by 4 bases and J by 3 bases, and 9 bases separated the two germline ends. The CDR3 region has the DNA TGTGCCAGCAGTTCCCCCTTTGACTATGGCTACACCTTC. Its translation is CASSSPFDYGYTF.

The sample holds a few counts of this clone. The genes are TRBV5-1 and TRBJ2-3; perhaps TRBD2 as D (6 bases). Germline V gene sequence: CDR1 SGHRS, CDR2 YFSETQ. Trimming removed 2 bases from V and 0 bases from J, with 7 bases in between. This CDR3 has 14 residues. CDR3 in amino acids: CASSFGTSTDTQYF. The CDR3 coding sequence is TGCGCCAGCAGCTTTGGGACTAGCACAGATACGCAGTATTTT.

The gene calls are TRBV5-1 and TRBJ2-1; D might be TRBD2 (6 bases). V lost 1 base, J lost 7 bases, and 18 bases lay in between. This CDR3 comprises 16 residues. Per the germline V gene, CDR1 is SGHRS and CDR2 is YFSETQ. The CDR3 region has the DNA TGCGCCAGCAGCTTGCTGCTCGGGGGTTCGAGAAATGAGCAGTTCTTC. It specifies CASSLLLGGSRNEQFF. Looking up the rest from reference TRBV5-1 and TRBJ2-1 gives the full variable domain: KAGVTQTPRYLIKTRGQQVTLSCSPISGHRSVSWYQQTPGQGLQFLFEYFSETQRNKGNFPGRFSGRQFSNSRSEMNVSTLELGDSALYLCASSLLLGGSRNEQFFGPGTRLTVL.